The clone carrying this T cell receptor (beta chain) was found once. Antigen specificity is unknown. The entire patient cohort was treatment-naive prior to thyroid surgery. V lost 1 base and J 7 bases, leaving 11 bases between the germline ends. Germline V gene sequence: CDR1 SGHVS, CDR2 FNYEAQ. The CDR3 has 14 amino acids. This record comes from a study of metastatic and nonmetastatic thyroid tumors. Study-level background: From malignant and benign thyroid patients, repertoires in blood and in tumor or nodule tissue were compared. Whole-study findings and limits: When malignant thyroid tumors were compared with benign nodules, TCR beta diversity was reportedly significantly higher in the malignant tumors. This held in both blood and tumor samples.

Original analysis: Between-group CDR3 differences, defined by clinicopathological status, yielded a distant-metastasis classifier for papillary thyroid cancer. TCRdb used MiXCR to call clones anew from the PCR reads. Here the V and J calls rest on TCRdb's processing, not on the authors' analysis. The repertoire has 13,000 or so clones, around 29% of them found once; the top ten carry roughly 19%. The chain links TRBV7-6 to TRBJ2-1; D uncertain. Sequencing was done on a sample of tumor tissue. The TCR originated in a female donor with papillary thyroid cancer or a benign thyroid nodule (not recorded which). Some clones in this sample may be carry-over from other donors' samples. The CDR3 DNA is TGTGCCAGCAGCTTAGAGAGAACAAGTAATGAGCAGTTCTTC. It encodes CASSLERTSNEQFF.